These 19 T cell receptor beta chains came from one sample sequenced in a study of blood T cell repertoires in COVID-19. Generated by immunoSEQ multiplex PCR, the TCRdb table keeps only in-frame clones and is missing some. The repertoire has tens of thousands of clones, around 85% of them found once; the top ten carry approximately 15%. Sequenced: peripheral blood. These receptor sequences come from a man between 65 and 80 years old with active COVID-19.

The chain couples TRBV9 to TRBJ2-5; 11 bases map to TRBD2. There are 17 residues in the CDR3. Trimming at V came to 0 bases and at J to 0 bases, leaving 4 bases not matched to a gene. Germline CDR1 is SGDLS and CDR2 is YYNGEE. CDR3 in amino acids: CASSVEASGGYQETQYF. DNA of the CDR3: TGTGCCAGCAGCGTAGAGGCTAGCGGGGGGTACCAAGAGACCCAGTACTTC.

This sequence joins TRBV9 and TRBJ2-2; 9 nucleotides align to TRBD1. Germline trimming cut 4 bases from V and 0 bases from J; bases unmatched to any gene: 7. CDR1 is SGDLS and CDR2 is YYNGEE in the germline V gene. The CDR3 runs to 17 residues. This chain's CDR3 is CASSSRGQGPNTGELFF. The CDR3 region has the DNA TGTGCCAGCAGCTCCAGGGGACAGGGCCCGAACACCGGGGAGCTGTTTTTT.

V gene TRBV6-2 or TRBV6-3 combines with J gene TRBJ1-2; possibly TRBD1 for D (6 bases). V was shortened by 2 bases and J by 8 bases, with 12 bases between the two germline ends. The V gene's germline CDR1 is MNHEY and CDR2 SVGEGT. This CDR3 has 13 residues. The CDR3 is CASSYEQGKGYTF. The CDR3 DNA follows: TGTGCCAGCAGTTACGAACAGGGAAAGGGCTACACCTTC.

The rearrangement links TRBV4-1 to TRBJ2-1; no reliable D call. The germline V gene has CDR1 MGHRA and CDR2 YSYEKL. This CDR3 has 16 amino acids. V lost 0 bases and J 8 bases, leaving 17 bases between the germline ends. This CDR3 reads CASSQDPQIPADEQFF. CDR3 nucleotide sequence: TGCGCCAGCAGCCAAGATCCGCAGATCCCTGCGGATGAGCAGTTCTTC.

V and J are TRBV29-1 and TRBJ1-1, with 7 bases matching TRBD1. CDR3 length: 13 residues. The V gene's germline CDR1 is SQVTM and CDR2 ANQGSEA. V trimming: 7 bases; J trimming: 1 base; junction bases outside the gene matches: 6. The CDR3, as DNA: TGCAGCGGAGACAGGGCCACGAACACTGAAGCTTTCTTT. It codes for CSGDRATNTEAFF.

The chain is built from TRBV28 and TRBJ2-7; tentative D call: TRBD1 (5 bases). Trimming shortened V by 7 bases and J by 3 bases, and 19 bases separated the two germline ends. Germline loops: CDR1 MDHEN, CDR2 SYDVKM. The CDR3 totals 15 residues. CDR3 bases: TGTGCCAGCACCCCGGCTGGCAGGGCCGTCTACGAGCAGTACTTC. Translation: CASTPAGRAVYEQYF.

The V call is TRBV29-1, the J call TRBJ2-2, with D possibly matching TRBD2 (5 bases). The CDR3 contains 13 residues. The V gene's germline CDR1 is SQVTM and CDR2 ANQGSEA. Trimming stripped 3 bases from V and 5 bases from J, with 10 bases between. This CDR3 reads CSVDGGWTGELFF. In DNA, the CDR3 is TGCAGCGTTGATGGCGGGTGGACCGGGGAGCTGTTTTTT.

The rearrangement links TRBV9 to TRBJ2-2; TRBD1 aligns across 8 bases. V was pared by 0 bases and J by 3 bases, with 4 bases of the junction left unmatched. Germline V CDR1 and CDR2: SGDLS, YYNGEE. The CDR3 extends over 16 amino acids. The CDR3 DNA reads as TGTGCCAGCAGCGTAGGCCACAGGGGGTACACCGGGGAGCTGTTTTTT. It encodes CASSVGHRGYTGELFF.

This chain connects TRBV7-3 to TRBJ2-3, with a possible D match to TRBD1 (6 bases). Germline V gene lookup returns CDR1 SGHTA and CDR2 FQGTGA. Trimming cost V 5 bases and J 3 bases, with 9 bases left between them. The CDR3 spans 13 residues. CDR3 DNA: TGTGCCAGCAGCCCCGGACAGACAGATACGCAGTATTTT. It encodes CASSPGQTDTQYF.

V and J are TRBV9 and TRBJ2-2, with 11 positions matching TRBD2. The ends lost 4 bases at V and 7 bases at J; junction bases unmatched: 6. CDR1 is SGDLS, CDR2 YYNGEE, per germline. CDR3 length equals 15 residues. In DNA, the CDR3 is TGTGCCAGCAGCTTCGGGACTAGCGGCGACGGGGAGCTGTTTTTT. It translates to CASSFGTSGDGELFF.

The chain employs TRBV4-3 and TRBJ2-3, with 11 bases matching TRBD2. CDR3 size: 17 residues. Per germline, CDR1 LGHNA and CDR2 YSLEER. V lost 1 base and J lost 2; bases outside the gene matches: 5. The CDR3 DNA sequence: TGCGCCAGCAGCCAAGGGACTAGCGGGCCGTACACAGATACGCAGTATTTT. It encodes CASSQGTSGPYTDTQYF.

The genes are TRBV18 and TRBJ2-5; D may be TRBD1 (5 bases). Trimming stripped 1 base from V and 2 bases from J, with 8 bases between. The germline gives CDR1 KGHSH, CDR2 LQKENI. This CDR3 spans 14 amino acids. For the CDR3, the DNA is TGTGCCAGCTCACCACGACAGAATCAAGAGACCCAGTACTTC. Translated: CASSPRQNQETQYF.

This clone was seen once. V and J are TRBV6-5 and TRBJ2-7, with 8 positions matching TRBD1. V was pared by 7 bases and J by 5 bases, with 7 bases of the junction left unmatched. The CDR3 is 13 residues long. The V gene's germline CDR1 is MNHEY and CDR2 SVGAGI. CDR3 in DNA: TGTGCCAGCACCAAGGACAGGGCCCACGAGCAGTACTTC. Translating it yields CASTKDRAHEQYF.

The chain recombines TRBV13 with TRBJ1-5; TRBD1 matches at 8 bases. The germline CDR1 and CDR2 sequences are PRHDT and FYEKMQ (reference sequence). This CDR3 has 14 residues. V gave up 5 bases and J gave up 4 bases; unmatched junction bases: 4. CDR3 loop: CASSIRQGNQPQHF. The CDR3 coding sequence is TGTGCCAGCAGCATCCGACAGGGGAATCAGCCCCAGCATTTT. The full variable domain, with the rest looked up from reference TRBV13 and TRBJ1-5, is AAGVIQSPRHLIKEKRETATLKCYPIPRHDTVYWYQQGPGQDPQFLISFYEKMQSDKGSIPDRFSAQQFSDYHSELNMSSLELGDSALYFCASSIRQGNQPQHFGDGTRLSIL.

The V call is TRBV19, the J call TRBJ2-2; 11 bases agree with TRBD1. Germline V CDR1 and CDR2: LNHDA, SQIVND (reference sequence). Germline trimming cut 4 bases from V and 1 base from J; bases unmatched to any gene: 8. The CDR3 is 18 amino acids. Here the CDR3 reads CASSRRLGTGGNTGELFF. Here the CDR3 DNA reads TGTGCCAGTAGTAGACGATTAGGGACAGGGGGGAACACCGGGGAGCTGTTTTTT.

The chain combines TRBV18 with TRBJ1-1; TRBD1 agrees at 7 bases. The V segment lost 2 bases and the J segment 5 bases; nucleotides outside the gene matches: 8. The CDR3 is 15 residues long. CDR1 KGHSH and CDR2 LQKENI come from the germline V gene. As DNA, the CDR3 is TGTGCCAGCTCACCAAGTCAAGGGGGCCGTACTGAAGCTTTCTTT. This sequence encodes CASSPSQGGRTEAFF.

This chain uses TRBV5-1 with TRBJ1-1, with 9 bases that match TRBD1. V lost 4 bases to trimming and J lost 4 bases; unmatched junction nucleotides: 8. The germline V gene encodes CDR1 SGHRS and CDR2 YFSETQ. CDR3 length equals 15 residues. For the CDR3, the DNA is TGCGCCAGCAGCCCCGGACAGGGGATGGGCACTGAAGCTTTCTTT. This sequence encodes CASSPGQGMGTEAFF. The full variable domain, with the rest looked up from reference TRBV5-1 and TRBJ1-1, is KAGVTQTPRYLIKTRGQQVTLSCSPISGHRSVSWYQQTPGQGLQFLFEYFSETQRNKGNFPGRFSGRQFSNSRSEMNVSTLELGDSALYLCASSPGQGMGTEAFFGQGTRLTVV.

The chain recombines TRBV9 with TRBJ1-3; a weak D match, TRBD1 (6 bases). The ends were cut back, 4 bases at V and 4 bases at J, with 15 bases in the middle. The CDR3 totals 15 residues. From germline, CDR1 is SGDLS and CDR2 YYNGEE. This CDR3 is CASSPYGGAGNTIYF. The CDR3 region has the DNA TGTGCCAGCAGCCCTTACGGGGGGGCAGGAAACACCATATATTTT.

The V gene is TRBV19, the J gene TRBJ2-1, with 7 bases aligning to TRBD2. J lost 9 bases, V lost 3 bases, and 14 bases had no gene match. This CDR3 comprises 16 residues. Germline values: CDR1 LNHDA, CDR2 SQIVND (reference sequence). This CDR3 is CASSIGGDPIVSEQFF. DNA for the CDR3: TGTGCCAGTAGTATTGGGGGGGACCCGATAGTGAGTGAGCAGTTCTTC. Combining the CDR3 with reference TRBV19 and TRBJ2-1 gives the whole variable domain DGGITQSPKYLFRKEGQNVTLSCEQNLNHDAMYWYRQDPGQGLRLIYYSQIVNDFQKGDIAEGYSVSREKKESFPLTVTSAQKNPTAFYLCASSIGGDPIVSEQFFGPGTRLTVL.